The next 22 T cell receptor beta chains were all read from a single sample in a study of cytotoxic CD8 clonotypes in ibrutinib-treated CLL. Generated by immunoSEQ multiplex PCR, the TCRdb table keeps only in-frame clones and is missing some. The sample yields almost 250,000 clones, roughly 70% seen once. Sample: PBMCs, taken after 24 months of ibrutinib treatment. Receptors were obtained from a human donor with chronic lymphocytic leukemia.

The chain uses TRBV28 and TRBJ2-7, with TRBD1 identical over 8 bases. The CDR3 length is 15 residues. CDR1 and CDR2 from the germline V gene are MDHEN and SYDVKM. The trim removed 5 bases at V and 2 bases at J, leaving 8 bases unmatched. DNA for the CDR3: TGTGCCAGCAGTGGCCGGGACAGGACCCCCTACGAGCAGTACTTC. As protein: CASSGRDRTPYEQYF.

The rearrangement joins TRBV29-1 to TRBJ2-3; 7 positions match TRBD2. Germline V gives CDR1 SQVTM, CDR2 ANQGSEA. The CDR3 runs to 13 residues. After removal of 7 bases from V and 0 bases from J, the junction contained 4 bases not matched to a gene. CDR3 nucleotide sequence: TGCAGCGGTGGGGGAGGGAGCACAGATACGCAGTATTTT. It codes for CSGGGGSTDTQYF.

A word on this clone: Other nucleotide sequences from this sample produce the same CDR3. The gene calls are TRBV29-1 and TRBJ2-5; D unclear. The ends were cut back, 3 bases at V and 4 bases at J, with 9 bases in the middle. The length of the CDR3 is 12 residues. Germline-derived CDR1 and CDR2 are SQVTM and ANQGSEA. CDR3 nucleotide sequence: TGCAGCGTTGATCCAGGTGGAGAGACCCAGTACTTC. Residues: CSVDPGGETQYF.

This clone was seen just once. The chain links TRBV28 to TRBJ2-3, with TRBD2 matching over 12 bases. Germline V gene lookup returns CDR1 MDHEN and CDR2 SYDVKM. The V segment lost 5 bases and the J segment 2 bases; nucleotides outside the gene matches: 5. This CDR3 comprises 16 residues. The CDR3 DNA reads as TGTGCCAGCAGTCCTCGGACTAGCGGGGTCACAGATACGCAGTATTTT. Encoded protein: CASSPRTSGVTDTQYF.

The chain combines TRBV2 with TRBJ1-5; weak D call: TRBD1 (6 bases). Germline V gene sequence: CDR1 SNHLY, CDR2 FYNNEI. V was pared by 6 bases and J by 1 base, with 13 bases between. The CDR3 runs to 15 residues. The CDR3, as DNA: TGTGCCAGCAGCCAGGGGCAGATAAGCAATCAGCCCCAGCATTTT. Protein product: CASSQGQISNQPQHF.

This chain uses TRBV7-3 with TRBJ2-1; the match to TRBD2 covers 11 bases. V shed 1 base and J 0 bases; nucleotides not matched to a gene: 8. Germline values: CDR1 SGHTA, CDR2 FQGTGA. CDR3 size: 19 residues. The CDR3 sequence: CASSLKGSGRANSYNEQFF. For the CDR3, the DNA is TGTGCCAGCAGCTTAAAGGGTAGCGGGAGGGCGAACTCCTACAATGAGCAGTTCTTC.

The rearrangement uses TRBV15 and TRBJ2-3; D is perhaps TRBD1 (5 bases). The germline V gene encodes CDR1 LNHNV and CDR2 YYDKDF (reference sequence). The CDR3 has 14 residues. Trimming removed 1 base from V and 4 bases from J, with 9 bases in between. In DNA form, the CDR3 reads TGTGCCACCAGCAGAGCAGGGCCGTCAGATACGCAGTATTTT. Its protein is CATSRAGPSDTQYF.

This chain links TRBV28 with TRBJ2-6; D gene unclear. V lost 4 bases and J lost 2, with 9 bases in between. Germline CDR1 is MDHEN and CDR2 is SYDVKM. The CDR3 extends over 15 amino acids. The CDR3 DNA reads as TGTGCCAGCAGTTCGCTCGGCGCTGGGGCCAACGTCCTGACTTTC. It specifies CASSSLGAGANVLTF. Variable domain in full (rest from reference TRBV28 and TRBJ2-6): DVKVTQSSRYLVKRTGEKVFLECVQDMDHENMFWYRQDPGLGLRLIYFSYDVKMKEKGDIPEGYSVSREKKERFSLILESASTNQTSMYLCASSSLGAGANVLTFGAGSRLTVL.

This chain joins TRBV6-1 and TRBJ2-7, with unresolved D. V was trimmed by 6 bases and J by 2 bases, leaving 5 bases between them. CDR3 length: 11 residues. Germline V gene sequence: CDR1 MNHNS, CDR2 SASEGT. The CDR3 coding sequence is TGTGCCAGCAGACTCGCCTACGAGCAGTACTTC. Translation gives CASRLAYEQYF.

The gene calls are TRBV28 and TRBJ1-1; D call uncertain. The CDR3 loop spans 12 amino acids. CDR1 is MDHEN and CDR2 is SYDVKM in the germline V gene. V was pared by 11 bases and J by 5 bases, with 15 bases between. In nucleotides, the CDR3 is TGTGCCGCAGGTGCAGGCTGGACTGAAGCTTTCTTT. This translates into CAAGAGWTEAFF.

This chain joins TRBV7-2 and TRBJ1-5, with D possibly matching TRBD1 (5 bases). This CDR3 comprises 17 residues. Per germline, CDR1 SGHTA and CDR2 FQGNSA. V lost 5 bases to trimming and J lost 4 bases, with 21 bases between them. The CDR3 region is CASSQGGWQGGNQPQHF. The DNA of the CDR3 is TGTGCCAGCAGCCAAGGAGGCTGGCAGGGAGGGAATCAGCCCCAGCATTTT.

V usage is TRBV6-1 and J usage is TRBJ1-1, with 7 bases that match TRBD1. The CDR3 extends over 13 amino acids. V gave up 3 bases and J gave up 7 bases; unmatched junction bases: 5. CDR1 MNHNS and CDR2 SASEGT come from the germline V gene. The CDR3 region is CASSDRGALEAFF. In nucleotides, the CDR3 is TGTGCCAGCAGTGACAGGGGGGCCCTTGAAGCTTTCTTT.

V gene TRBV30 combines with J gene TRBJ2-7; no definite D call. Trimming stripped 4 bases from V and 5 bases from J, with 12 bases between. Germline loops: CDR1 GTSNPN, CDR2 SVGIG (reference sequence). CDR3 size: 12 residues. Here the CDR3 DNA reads TGTGCCTGGAATGCCGGAACGGACGAGCAGTACTTC. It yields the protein CAWNAGTDEQYF.

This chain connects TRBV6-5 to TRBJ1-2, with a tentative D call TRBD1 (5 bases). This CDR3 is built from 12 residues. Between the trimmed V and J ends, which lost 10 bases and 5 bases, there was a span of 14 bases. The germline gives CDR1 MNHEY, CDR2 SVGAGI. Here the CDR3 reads CATRGVIYGYTF. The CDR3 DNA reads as TGTGCCACCCGGGGGGTAATTTATGGCTACACCTTC.

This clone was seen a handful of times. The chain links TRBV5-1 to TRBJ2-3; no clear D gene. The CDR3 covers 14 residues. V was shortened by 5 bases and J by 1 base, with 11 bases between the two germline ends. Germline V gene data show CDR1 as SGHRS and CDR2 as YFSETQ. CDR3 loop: CASSRGLGTDTQYF. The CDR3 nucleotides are TGCGCCAGCAGTCGCGGCCTAGGCACAGATACGCAGTATTTT.

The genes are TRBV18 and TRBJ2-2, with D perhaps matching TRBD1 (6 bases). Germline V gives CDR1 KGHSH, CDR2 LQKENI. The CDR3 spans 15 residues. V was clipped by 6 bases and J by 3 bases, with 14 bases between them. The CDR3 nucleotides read TGTGCCAGCTCGCCCGGGACATGGCACACCGGGGAGCTGTTTTTT. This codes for CASSPGTWHTGELFF.

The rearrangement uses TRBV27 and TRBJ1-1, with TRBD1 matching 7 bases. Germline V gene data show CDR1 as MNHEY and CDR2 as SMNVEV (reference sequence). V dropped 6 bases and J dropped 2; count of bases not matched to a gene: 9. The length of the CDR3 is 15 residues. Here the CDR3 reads CASSPQGTFNTEAFF. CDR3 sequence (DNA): TGTGCCAGCAGCCCACAGGGGACCTTTAACACTGAAGCTTTCTTT.

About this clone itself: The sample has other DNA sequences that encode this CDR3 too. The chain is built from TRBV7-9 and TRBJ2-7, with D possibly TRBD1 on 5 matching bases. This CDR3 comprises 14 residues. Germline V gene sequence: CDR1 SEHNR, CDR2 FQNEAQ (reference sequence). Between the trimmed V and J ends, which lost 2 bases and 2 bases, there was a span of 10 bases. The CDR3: CASSLLGDPYEQYF. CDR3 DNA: TGTGCCAGCAGCTTATTAGGGGATCCCTACGAGCAGTACTTC.

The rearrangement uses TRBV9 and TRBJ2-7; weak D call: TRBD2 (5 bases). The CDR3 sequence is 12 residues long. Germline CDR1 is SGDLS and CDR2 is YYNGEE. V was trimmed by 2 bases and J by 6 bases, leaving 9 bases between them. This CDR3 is CASSVLASEQYF. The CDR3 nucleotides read TGTGCCAGCAGCGTCCTAGCTTCCGAGCAGTACTTC.

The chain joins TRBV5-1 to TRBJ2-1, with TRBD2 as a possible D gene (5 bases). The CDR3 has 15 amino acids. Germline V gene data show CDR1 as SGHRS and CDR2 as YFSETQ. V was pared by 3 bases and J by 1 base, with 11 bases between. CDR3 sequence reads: CASSWERRSYNEQFF. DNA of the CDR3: TGCGCCAGCAGCTGGGAGCGGCGTTCCTACAATGAGCAGTTCTTC.

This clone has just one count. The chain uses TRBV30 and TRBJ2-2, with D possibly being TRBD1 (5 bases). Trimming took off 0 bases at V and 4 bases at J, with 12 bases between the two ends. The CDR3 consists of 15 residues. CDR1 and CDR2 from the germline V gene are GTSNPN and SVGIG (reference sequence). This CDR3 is CAWSVMGQGTGELFF. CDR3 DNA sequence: TGTGCCTGGAGTGTGATGGGTCAGGGCACCGGGGAGCTGTTTTTT.

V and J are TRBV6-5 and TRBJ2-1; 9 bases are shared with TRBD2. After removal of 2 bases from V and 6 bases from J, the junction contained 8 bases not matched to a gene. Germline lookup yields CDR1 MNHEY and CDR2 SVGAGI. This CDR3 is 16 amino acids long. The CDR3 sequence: CASSYIAGAPGNEQFF. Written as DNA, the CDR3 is TGTGCCAGCAGTTACATAGCGGGGGCCCCTGGCAATGAGCAGTTCTTC.